Listed below are T cell receptor beta chains from one sample, sequenced in a study of blood T cell repertoires in COVID-19. Sequenced by immunoSEQ multiplex PCR; TCRdb stores in-frame clones only, minus some. This table holds about 47,000 clones, about four fifths found once. The specimen sequenced was peripheral blood. These receptors came from a man aged 50-59 years with acute or convalescent COVID-19. CDR3s include the opening cysteine and the closing phenylalanine or tryptophan. The D gene is left open where the match is weak. Some rows have no size entry. The others give once, few or many, or a class for an expanded clone.

v_gene	d_gene	abundance	j_gene	CDR3nt	CDR3aa
TRBV25-1	NA	NA	TRBJ1-1	TGTGCCAGCAGCCTTACCGCTTCGGGGGATCGGCCTGAAGCTTTCTTT	CASSLTASGDRPEAFF
TRBV24-1	NA	once	TRBJ2-5	TGTGCCACCAGTGATTTCGGTAGGGGGGGGAGAGAGACCCAGTACTTC	CATSDFGRGGRETQYF
TRBV7-6	TRBD1	NA	TRBJ2-1	TGTGCCAGCAGCACGAAGGGGGGACAGGGTAGGAATGAGCAGTTCTTC	CASSTKGGQGRNEQFF
TRBV6-2/TRBV6-3	NA	once	TRBJ1-1	TGTGCCAGCAGTTACTCGAGGACTGAAGCTTTCTTT	CASSYSRTEAFF
TRBV4-1	TRBD1	NA	TRBJ2-5	TGCGCCAGCAGCCAACAGGACAGGGGAGAGACCCAGTACTTC	CASSQQDRGETQYF
TRBV28	NA	NA	TRBJ1-2	TGTGCCAGCAGTTTAAGGGAGTACTATGGCTACACCTTC	CASSLREYYGYTF
TRBV5-5	TRBD2	once	TRBJ2-2	TGTGCCAGCAGCTTGGGACTAGCGGGGGGGACGAACACCGGGGAGCTGTTTTTT	CASSLGLAGGTNTGELFF
TRBV4-3	TRBD1	NA	TRBJ2-2	TGCGCCAGCAGCCACGGACAGGCGAACACCGGGGAGCTGTTTTTT	CASSHGQANTGELFF
TRBV5-1	NA	few	TRBJ1-3	TGCGCCAGCAGCTTTCAGGGGAATACTGGAAACACCATATATTTT	CASSFQGNTGNTIYF
TRBV10-3	NA	once	TRBJ1-2	TGTGCCATCACTCCCGGGACGGGGGGGGCGGTGGAAGGCTACACCTTC	CAITPGTGGAVEGYTF
TRBV9	TRBD1	NA	TRBJ2-7	TGTGCCAGCAGCCCGACAGGGACAAGCTACGAGCAGTACTTC	CASSPTGTSYEQYF
TRBV9	NA	NA	TRBJ2-5	TGTGCCAGCAGCCAGGTGGGGGCCAAAGAGACCCAGTACTTC	CASSQVGAKETQYF
TRBV12-3/TRBV12-4	NA	NA	TRBJ2-1	TGTGCCAGCAGTTTAGCGAGAGATGAGCAGTTCTTC	CASSLARDEQFF
TRBV11-3	NA	NA	TRBJ2-1	TGTGCCAGCAGCCCAACAGGGTTTGGGTACAATGAGCAGTTCTTC	CASSPTGFGYNEQFF
TRBV19	TRBD1	NA	TRBJ1-5	TGTGCCAGTAGACGCGGGACAGATAATCAGCCCCAGCATTTT	CASRRGTDNQPQHF